The entry below gives a single TCR beta chain sequence along with its context. Each CDR3 protein gets one entry after TCRdb re-called the RT-PCR reads with MiXCR. Of about 960,000 distinct CDR3 sequences in the sample, more than 15% are singletons; the top ten hold roughly 6%. The record originates from a study of patients and donors after allogeneic stem cell transplantation. The sequence came from a human donor who was either an allogeneic HSCT recipient or a stem cell or donor lymphocyte infusion donor (not recorded which). It is not recorded whose cells these are; they may come from a transplant donor. The sample taken for sequencing was blood, either unsorted or a sorted T cell fraction (not recorded which).

CDR3 residues: CASSEKYRGDYNEQFF. DNA of the CDR3: TGTGCCAGCAGCGAAAAATATAGGGGGGATTACAATGAGCAGTTCTTC. The V gene is TRBV13, the J gene TRBJ2-1; tentatively, D is TRBD1 or TRBD2 (6 bases each). The V and J ends lost 5 bases and 4 bases respectively, with 18 bases between them. This CDR3 has 16 amino acids. The germline V gene has CDR1 PRHDT and CDR2 FYEKMQ (reference sequence).